The 29 T cell receptor beta chains given below trace back to one sample, sequenced in a study of vaccination effects on CD4 cells after COVID-19. Sequencing used immunoSEQ multiplex PCR; TCRdb keeps in-frame clones, though not all of them. The data contain about 63,000 clones, roughly 76% of them singletons. These TCRs are of unknown antigen specificity. With the ViraFEST assay, the study expanded antigen-specific CD4+ T cells using viral peptide pools, then sequenced them. After less than 11 days in culture, the CD4+ T cells were isolated. The vaccine recipients had no prior SARS-CoV-2 infection, with negative nucleocapsid antibodies. Source: CD4+ T cells from PBMCs cultured with HCoV-OC43 spike peptides, taken before COVID-19 vaccination. This sample's subset: HCoV-OC43 spike overlapping peptide pool stimulation. Source of these receptors: a human donor who received a COVID-19 vaccine.

The sample holds a few counts of this clone. The chain carries TRBV10-3 and TRBJ2-2; D might be TRBD2 (6 bases). The length of the CDR3 is 15 residues. The germline gives CDR1 ENHRY, CDR2 SYGVKD. Trimming removed 5 bases from V and 5 bases from J, with 15 bases in between. The CDR3 is CAISRTGSGTGELFF. The CDR3 DNA is TGTGCCATCAGTAGAACAGGAAGCGGGACCGGGGAGCTGTTTTTT.

The chain uses TRBV2 and TRBJ1-4, with D perhaps TRBD1 (5 bases). The CDR3 sequence is 14 residues long. V was cut by 6 bases and J by 4 bases, with 12 bases left in between. The germline V gene has CDR1 SNHLY and CDR2 FYNNEI. In nucleotides, the CDR3 is TGTGCCAGCAGGGAGGGGCAGCTTAATGAAAAACTGTTTTTT. It encodes CASREGQLNEKLFF.

The chain uses TRBV6-5 and TRBJ2-3; D perhaps matches TRBD1 (5 bases). Trimming cost V 5 bases and J 3 bases, with 9 bases left between them. CDR3 length: 13 amino acids. Per germline, CDR1 MNHEY and CDR2 SVGAGI. The CDR3 here is CASSHQGTDTQYF. The CDR3 nucleotides are TGTGCCAGCAGTCACCAGGGTACAGATACGCAGTATTTT.

This clone was recorded a few times. V gene TRBV6-5 combines with J gene TRBJ1-2; TRBD1 matches at 7 bases. Germline V CDR1 and CDR2: MNHEY, SVGAGI. This CDR3 is built from 13 residues. V lost 4 bases, J lost 12 bases, and 11 bases stayed unmatched. CDR3 residues: CASSSLITGVNTF. The CDR3 bases are TGTGCCAGCAGTTCCCTCATCACAGGGGTGAACACCTTC.

The rearrangement joins TRBV14 to TRBJ1-1, with D possibly being TRBD1 (6 bases). Trimming stripped 7 bases from V and 5 bases from J, with 14 bases between. The CDR3 is 13 amino acids. CDR1 and CDR2 from the germline V gene are SGHDN and FVKESK. The CDR3 protein is CASTQNRETEAFF. CDR3 nucleotides: TGTGCCAGCACGCAAAACAGGGAAACTGAAGCTTTCTTT.

J is TRBJ2-5 and V is TRBV4-3; TRBD1 might be the D (5 bases). Germline V gene lookup returns CDR1 LGHNA and CDR2 YSLEER. V lost 0 bases, J lost 5 bases, and 10 bases lay in between. The CDR3 consists of 14 residues. The CDR3 sequence is CASSQDEGVETQYF. The CDR3 DNA reads as TGCGCCAGCAGCCAAGACGAAGGGGTGGAGACCCAGTACTTC.

This rearrangement joins TRBV28 to TRBJ1-1, with D maybe TRBD1 (5 bases). The V end lost 5 bases, the J end lost 1 base, and 11 bases lay between the germline ends. The CDR3 extends over 14 amino acids. CDR1 and CDR2 (germline): MDHEN, SYDVKM. The CDR3: CASSLPGGNTEAFF. In DNA form, the CDR3 reads TGTGCCAGCAGTCTACCCGGGGGGAACACTGAAGCTTTCTTT. Supplemented by reference TRBV28 and TRBJ1-1, the full variable domain reads DVKVTQSSRYLVKRTGEKVFLECVQDMDHENMFWYRQDPGLGLRLIYFSYDVKMKEKGDIPEGYSVSREKKERFSLILESASTNQTSMYLCASSLPGGNTEAFFGQGTRLTVV.

The V gene is TRBV5-1, the J gene TRBJ1-2; D is ambiguous. This CDR3 has 14 amino acids. V lost 2 bases to trimming and J lost 10 bases, with 18 bases between them. Germline V gene lookup returns CDR1 SGHRS and CDR2 YFSETQ. CDR3 nucleotides: TGCGCCAGCAGCTTAATCGCGCCCGCGGCGAACTACACCTTC. This codes for CASSLIAPAANYTF. Complete variable domain (other parts from reference TRBV5-1 and TRBJ1-2): KAGVTQTPRYLIKTRGQQVTLSCSPISGHRSVSWYQQTPGQGLQFLFEYFSETQRNKGNFPGRFSGRQFSNSRSEMNVSTLELGDSALYLCASSLIAPAANYTFGSGTRLTVV.

This clone was recorded a few times. The CDR3 DNA reads as TGTGCCGGAGGATCGCTTCCGAACTATGGCTACACCTTC. Translating it yields CAGGSLPNYGYTF. The chain is built from TRBV6-1 and TRBJ1-2, with D uncertain. Germline V gene lookup returns CDR1 MNHNS and CDR2 SASEGT. The CDR3 runs to 13 residues. The germline V and J ends were trimmed by 11 bases and 2 bases, with 15 bases remaining between them.

This chain connects TRBV7-3 to TRBJ2-2; 13 bases are shared with TRBD2. The CDR3 has 16 residues. CDR1 and CDR2 (germline): SGHTA, FQGTGA. Trimming cost V 5 bases and J 8 bases; bases outside gene matches: 8. This CDR3 is CASSTWTSGGVGELFF. The CDR3 nucleotides are TGTGCCAGCAGCACCTGGACTAGCGGGGGAGTTGGGGAGCTGTTTTTT.

This chain uses TRBV7-8 with TRBJ1-4; D might be TRBD1 (5 bases). Trimming cost V 1 base and J 0 bases, with 9 bases left between them. The CDR3 length is 16 residues. Per the germline V gene, CDR1 is SGHVS and CDR2 is FQNEAQ. CDR3 protein: CASSLDRGATNEKLFF. The CDR3 DNA reads as TGTGCCAGCAGCTTAGACCGGGGGGCAACTAATGAAAAACTGTTTTTT.

This chain uses TRBV3-1 (or the pseudogene TRBV3-2) with TRBJ2-1; D may be TRBD1 (6 bases). Germline lookup yields CDR1 LGHDT and CDR2 YNNKEL (reference sequence). This CDR3 is built from 13 residues. Trimming stripped 6 bases from V and 4 bases from J, with 10 bases between. This CDR3 is CASSLDSYNEQFF. CDR3 nucleotides: TGTGCCAGCAGTCTGGACAGTTACAATGAGCAGTTCTTC.

The rearrangement uses TRBV6-4 and TRBJ2-3; D not resolved. The CDR3 is made up of 13 amino acids. The V gene's germline CDR1 is MRHNA and CDR2 SNTAGT. V lost 5 bases to trimming and J lost 8 bases, with 14 bases between them. The CDR3 region has the DNA TGTGCCAGCAGTCTGAGTATCGGCGGTACGCAGTATTTT. It is translated as CASSLSIGGTQYF.

This chain uses TRBV3-1 (or the pseudogene TRBV3-2) with TRBJ1-4; the D gene is possibly TRBD1 (5 bases). Between the trimmed V and J ends, which lost 1 base and 2 bases, there was a span of 14 bases. The CDR3 extends over 17 amino acids. The germline V gene encodes CDR1 LGHDT and CDR2 YNNKEL (reference sequence). CDR3 sequence reads: CASSQVEGRKTNEKLFF. In DNA form, the CDR3 reads TGTGCCAGCAGCCAAGTGGAGGGGCGGAAGACTAATGAAAAACTGTTTTTT.

The gene calls are TRBV2 and TRBJ2-2; weak D call: TRBD1 (6 bases). This CDR3 region has 14 residues. Trimming removed 6 bases from V and 1 base from J, with 9 bases in between. The germline gives CDR1 SNHLY, CDR2 FYNNEI. Here the CDR3 reads CASRMDRNTGELFF. CDR3 in DNA: TGTGCCAGCAGGATGGACAGGAACACCGGGGAGCTGTTTTTT.

This sequence joins TRBV30 and TRBJ1-4; perhaps TRBD1 as D (6 bases). The CDR3 spans 15 residues. Looked up from germline, CDR1 is GTSNPN and CDR2 is SVGIG (reference sequence). Trimming left V 0 bases short and J 8 bases short, with 16 bases between. The CDR3 DNA reads TGTGCCTGGAGTGTAGCAGGGGCTGCGAGAGAAAAACTGTTTTTT. Translated, it gives CAWSVAGAAREKLFF. The full variable domain, completed using reference TRBV30 and TRBJ1-4, is SQTIHQWPATLVQPVGSPLSLECTVEGTSNPNLYWYRQAAGRGLQLLFYSVGIGQISSEVPQNLSASRPQDRQFILSSKKLLLSDSGFYLCAWSVAGAAREKLFFGSGTQLSVL.

J is TRBJ2-1 and V is TRBV9, with TRBD2 identical over 8 bases. Per germline, CDR1 SGDLS and CDR2 YYNGEE. CDR3 length equals 16 residues. The junction had 10 bases not matched to a gene; V was cut back by 4 bases and J by 4 bases. DNA for the CDR3: TGTGCCAGCAGCCCCGGGCAGCGGGGGAGATACAATGAGCAGTTCTTC. The encoded protein is CASSPGQRGRYNEQFF. The full variable domain, rest sourced from reference TRBV9 and TRBJ2-1, is DSGVTQTPKHLITATGQRVTLRCSPRSGDLSVYWYQQSLDQGLQFLIQYYNGEERAKGNILERFSAQQFPDLHSELNLSSLELGDSALYFCASSPGQRGRYNEQFFGPGTRLTVL.

The CDR3 DNA reads TGTGCCGGTGGGGGGAACTCCTACGAGCAGTACGTC. This translates into CAGGGNSYEQYV. This rearrangement joins TRBV2 to TRBJ2-7; maybe TRBD2 (6 bases). The CDR3 length is 12 residues. The germline V and J ends were trimmed by 11 bases and 0 bases, with 11 bases remaining between them. Germline lookup yields CDR1 SNHLY and CDR2 FYNNEI.

The rearrangement uses TRBV5-6 and TRBJ1-2, with a weak D call TRBD1 (6 bases). The CDR3 has 15 amino acids. The germline gives CDR1 SGHDT, CDR2 YYEEEE. The V gene lost 4 bases and the J gene lost 6 bases, with 19 bases spanning the gap. CDR3 region: CASSLRGLRDDGYTF. CDR3 bases: TGTGCCAGCAGCCTACGGGGGCTGCGGGACGATGGCTACACCTTC. Filled out from reference TRBV5-6 and TRBJ1-2, the complete variable domain reads DAGVTQSPTHLIKTRGQQVTLRCSPKSGHDTVSWYQQALGQGPQFIFQYYEEEERQRGNFPDRFSGHQFPNYSSELNVNALLLGDSALYLCASSLRGLRDDGYTFGSGTRLTVV.

V is TRBV6-5 and J is TRBJ2-7; 10 nucleotides line up with TRBD1. Germline V gives CDR1 MNHEY, CDR2 SVGAGI. The junction had 7 bases not matched to a gene; V was cut back by 5 bases and J by 6 bases. The CDR3 covers 14 residues. CDR3 in amino acids: CASSSSGTGAEQYV. The DNA for the CDR3 is TGTGCCAGCAGTAGTTCCGGGACAGGGGCCGAGCAGTACGTC.

The chain carries TRBV24-1 and TRBJ2-1; TRBD2 matches 13 bases. Per germline, CDR1 KGHDR and CDR2 SFDVKD. The CDR3 is 15 residues long. J was trimmed by 8 bases and V by 7 bases; bases with no gene match: 7. The DNA for the CDR3 is TGTGCCACCAGCGAAACTAGCGGGGGGGCCCATGAGCAGTTCTTC. This sequence encodes CATSETSGGAHEQFF.

V gene TRBV18 combines with J gene TRBJ2-6, with D uncertain. The CDR3 contains 15 residues. The V and J ends lost 5 bases and 0 bases respectively, with 8 bases between them. CDR1 and CDR2 from the germline V gene are KGHSH and LQKENI. The CDR3 DNA is TGTGCCAGCTCAGGTACGGTCTCTGGGGCCAACGTCCTGACTTTC. As protein: CASSGTVSGANVLTF.

The chain links TRBV24-1 to TRBJ2-5; 11 bases line up with TRBD2. CDR1 is KGHDR and CDR2 is SFDVKD in the germline V gene. The CDR3 is 16 amino acids. The trim removed 5 bases at V and 1 base at J, leaving 5 bases unmatched. The CDR3 DNA reads TGTGCCACCAGTGTCACTAGCGGGGGCTTCCAAGAGACCCAGTACTTC. It yields the protein CATSVTSGGFQETQYF.

This clone was detected once. The V gene is TRBV3-1 (or the pseudogene TRBV3-2), the J gene TRBJ2-7; D is unresolved. The germline V gene encodes CDR1 LGHDT and CDR2 YNNKEL (reference sequence). The V gene lost 1 base and the J gene lost 7 bases, with 8 bases spanning the gap. The CDR3 consists of 12 residues. DNA of the CDR3: TGTGCCAGCAGCCAAGGGTTAGGAGAGCAGTACGTC. Protein sequence: CASSQGLGEQYV.

The V and J genes are TRBV4-1 and TRBJ1-2, with 11 nucleotides matching TRBD1. The CDR3 is made up of 17 amino acids. Trimming cost V 1 base and J 0 bases; bases outside gene matches: 4. CDR1 and CDR2 (germline): MGHRA, YSYEKL. CDR3 loop: CASSQGDRGGANYGYTF. The CDR3, as DNA: TGCGCCAGCAGCCAAGGGGACAGGGGGGGGGCTAACTATGGCTACACCTTC.

The V gene is TRBV6-5, the J gene TRBJ1-1; a possible D gene is TRBD1 (6 bases). V dropped 7 bases and J dropped 4 bases, with 13 bases sitting between them. Germline lookup yields CDR1 MNHEY and CDR2 SVGAGI. CDR3 length: 13 residues. The CDR3 sequence: CASTLTGPTEAFF. As DNA, the CDR3 is TGTGCCAGCACCCTCACAGGGCCCACTGAAGCTTTCTTT.

The chain recombines TRBV3-1 (or the pseudogene TRBV3-2) with TRBJ2-5; 11 bases line up with TRBD2. Germline CDR1 is LGHDT and CDR2 is YNNKEL (reference sequence). Germline trimming cut 4 bases from V and 5 bases from J; bases unmatched to any gene: 6. The CDR3 consists of 15 residues. This CDR3 is CASSRLAGGAETQYF. In DNA form, the CDR3 reads TGTGCCAGCAGCCGCCTAGCGGGGGGTGCGGAGACCCAGTACTTC.

The chain has TRBV19 and TRBJ2-5; 12 positions agree with TRBD2. Per the germline V gene, CDR1 is LNHDA and CDR2 is SQIVND (reference sequence). The CDR3 sequence is 15 residues long. V shed 6 bases, J shed 4 bases, and the junction held 6 bases outside the gene matches. The CDR3 nucleotides are TGTGCCAGTAGAAAACTAGCGGGGGGCCGAGAGACCCAGTACTTC. Protein: CASRKLAGGRETQYF.

This clone was counted between two and nine times. The chain has TRBV3-1 (or the pseudogene TRBV3-2) and TRBJ1-3; maybe TRBD1 (6 bases). CDR1 and CDR2 from the germline V gene are LGHDT and YNNKEL (reference sequence). This CDR3 spans 14 amino acids. V was clipped by 2 bases and J by 7 bases, with 12 bases between them. CDR3 protein: CASSQNNRANTIYF. CDR3 coding DNA: TGTGCCAGCAGCCAAAATAACAGGGCCAACACCATATATTTT.